These 17 T cell receptor gamma chains were all obtained from the same sample, sequenced in a study of Vδ1+ human thymocytes. Overall study results and limits: Thymic TRG and TRD repertoires appeared highly polyclonal, with Gaussian CDR3 length distributions.

No antigen is known for these receptors. Sequences come from RNA converted to cDNA by reverse transcription. Multiplex PCR used pooled V-gene forward primers and a constant-region reverse primer to amplify CDR3s. TCRdb re-processed the multiplex PCR reads via CATT. The sample consists of some 11,000 gamma-chain clones, more than 35% of them appearing once. Material for sequencing was Vdelta1+ gamma-delta thymocytes from the thymus. Subset reported: FACS-sorted CD3+ TCRalphabeta- TCRVdelta1+ TCRVdelta2- thymocytes. The receptors were sampled from a boy less than two years old who had congenital heart surgery.

The chain joins TRGV8 to TRGJ1 or TRGJ2. This CDR3 comprises 13 residues. V lost 0 bases to trimming and J lost 4 bases; unmatched junction nucleotides: 3. Germline loops: CDR1 VENAVY, CDR2 YDSYNSRV. This chain's CDR3 is CATWDRRYYKKLF. The CDR3 DNA sequence: TGTGCCACCTGGGATAGGCGATATTATAAGAAACTCTTT.

This clone is labeled large (0.1 to 1%). V is TRGV5 and J is TRGJ1 or TRGJ2. The trim removed 5 bases at V and 3 bases at J, leaving 1 base unmatched. Germline-derived CDR1 and CDR2 are VINAFY and YDVSNSKD. This CDR3 region has 11 residues. This CDR3 reads CATWGYYKKLF. CDR3 nucleotides: TGTGCCACCTGGGGTTATTATAAGAAACTCTTT.

This clone was observed a few times. J is TRGJ1 or TRGJ2 and V is TRGV9. The CDR3 runs 11 residues. Trimming cost V 0 bases and J 16 bases; bases outside gene matches: 9. Germline assignment: CDR1 GITISATS and CDR2 ISYDGTV (reference sequence). Here the CDR3 reads CALWEVHLYLF. The DNA for the CDR3 is TGTGCCTTGTGGGAGGTGCATTTATATCTCTTT.

The rearrangement joins TRGV9 to TRGJ1 or TRGJ2. TCRdb does not report a J gene; here it was assigned by matching the DNA to germline references. Germline V gene lookup returns CDR1 GITISATS and CDR2 ISYDGTV (reference sequence). The CDR3 length is 15 residues. With V trimmed by 0 bases and J by 12 bases, 17 bases remained unmatched. The CDR3 protein is CALWEVQTPLQGKLF. CDR3 sequence (DNA): TGTGCCTTGTGGGAGGTGCAAACCCCGCTTCAGGGGAAACTCTTT.

The chain employs TRGV9 and TRGJ1 or TRGJ2. CDR1 and CDR2 (germline): GITISATS, ISYDGTV (reference sequence). The CDR3 consists of 11 residues. V trimming: 0 bases; J trimming: 12 bases; junction bases outside the gene matches: 5. The CDR3 here is CALWEVQWKLF. CDR3 bases: TGTGCCTTGTGGGAGGTGCAATGGAAACTCTTT.

About this clone: The sample contains more than one DNA sequence encoding this CDR3. The V and J genes are TRGV2 and TRGJ1 or TRGJ2. Matching the DNA to germline supplied the J gene, which TCRdb does not give. Germline loops: CDR1 EGSNGY, CDR2 YDSYNSKV. CDR3 length: 11 residues. With V trimmed by 0 bases and J by 10 bases, 3 bases remained unmatched. Here the CDR3 DNA reads TGTGCCACCTGGGACGGGAGGAAGAAACTCTTT. Residues: CATWDGRKKLF.

The J gene is TRGJ1 or TRGJ2, the V gene TRGV9. TCRdb offers no J gene call, so here the DNA was matched to germline to obtain one. Per germline, CDR1 GITISATS and CDR2 ISYDGTV (reference sequence). V gave up 7 bases and J gave up 4 bases; unmatched junction bases: 4. The CDR3 covers 11 residues. The CDR3 nucleotides read TGTGCCTTGTGTTCCTATTATAAGAAACTCTTT. Translating gives CALCSYYKKLF.

As for this clone: Other DNA sequences in the sample encode the same CDR3. The chain links TRGV5 to TRGJ1 or TRGJ2. TCRdb records no J gene; here it was assigned by comparing the DNA to germline. This CDR3 region has 14 residues. Trimming removed 0 bases from V and 5 bases from J; junction bases left unmatched: 7. The germline V gene encodes CDR1 VINAFY and CDR2 YDVSNSKD. In nucleotides, the CDR3 is TGTGCCACCTGGGACAGGCGGGTCAATTATAAGAAACTCTTT. It is translated as CATWDRRVNYKKLF.

Only a few counts were recorded for this clone. The rearrangement joins TRGV3 to TRGJ1 or TRGJ2. The V gene's germline CDR1 is VTNTFY and CDR2 YDVSTARD (reference sequence). V lost 2 bases and J lost 3; bases outside the gene matches: 10. The CDR3 covers 15 residues. The CDR3 spells CATWDKPHLYYKKLF. CDR3 bases: TGTGCCACCTGGGACAAGCCTCACCTTTATTATAAGAAACTCTTT.

This sequence joins TRGV9 and TRGJ1 or TRGJ2. Germline V lookup: CDR1 GITISATS, CDR2 ISYDGTV (reference sequence). Trimming at V came to 9 bases and at J to 4 bases, leaving 9 bases not matched to a gene. The CDR3 runs 12 residues. The CDR3 coding sequence is TGTGCCTTGGTGGAGGTCTATTATAAGAAACTCTTT. As protein: CALVEVYYKKLF.

The J gene went uncalled, whereas the V gene is TRGV9. The CDR3 consists of 13 residues. Germline-derived CDR1 and CDR2 are GITISATS and ISYDGTV (reference sequence). The CDR3 nucleotides read TGTGCCTTGTGGGAGATAAAAAATTATAACAAAATATTT. Encoded protein: CALWEIKNYNKIF.

This clone turned up a few times. The chain combines TRGV3 with TRGJ1 or TRGJ2. Since TCRdb gives no J gene, matching the DNA to germline was used here to assign it. V lost 0 bases, J lost 10 bases, and 6 bases stayed unmatched. CDR1 and CDR2 (germline): VTNTFY, YDVSTARD (reference sequence). The CDR3 contains 12 residues. The CDR3 DNA reads TGTGCCACCTGGGACAGGCGGACAAAGAAACTCTTT. This encodes CATWDRRTKKLF.

About this clone: The germline gene is not matched at one end of the junction; a read error may be the cause. The same CDR3 also results from other DNA sequences found in this sample. The chain combines TRGV9 with TRGJ1 or TRGJ2. The CDR3 sequence is 13 residues long. Germline CDR1 GITISATS, CDR2 ISYDGTV (reference sequence). This chain's CDR3 is CALWEVRYYKKLF. The CDR3 DNA sequence: TGTGCCTTGTGGGAGGTGCGATATTACAAGAAACTCTTT.

The rearrangement uses TRGV9 and TRGJ1 or TRGJ2. Looked up from germline, CDR1 is GITISATS and CDR2 is ISYDGTV (reference sequence). The CDR3 covers 15 residues. V was pared by 3 bases and J by 1 base, with 9 bases of the junction left unmatched. The CDR3 loop reads CALWERRINYYKKLF. CDR3 sequence (DNA): TGTGCCTTGTGGGAGCGACGCATAAATTATTATAAGAAACTCTTT.

The chain employs TRGV9 and TRGJP1. Here the J gene was assigned by germline matching of the DNA, as TCRdb has none. CDR1 is GITISATS, CDR2 ISYDGTV, per germline (reference sequence). CDR3 length: 17 residues. J was trimmed by 0 bases and V by 1 base; bases with no gene match: 8. The CDR3: CALWEVLRYTTGWFKIF. The CDR3 DNA reads as TGTGCCTTGTGGGAGGTCCTCAGATATACCACTGGTTGGTTCAAGATATTT.

J is TRGJ1 or TRGJ2 and V is TRGV8. TCRdb offers no J gene call, so here the DNA was matched to germline to obtain one. CDR1 is VENAVY and CDR2 is YDSYNSRV in the germline V gene. CDR3 length equals 13 residues. V trimming: 5 bases; J trimming: 12 bases; junction bases outside the gene matches: 16. The DNA of the CDR3 is TGTGCCACCTGGGGATGGGGGTGCATTTCGAAACTCTTT. This gives the protein CATWGWGCISKLF.

This clone was seen more than once but under ten times. This chain links TRGV3 with TRGJ1 or TRGJ2. This CDR3 contains 11 residues. V was clipped by 5 bases and J by 4 bases; unmatched bases: 2. CDR1 VTNTFY and CDR2 YDVSTARD come from the germline V gene (reference sequence). The CDR3: CATWVYYKKLF. The DNA for the CDR3 is TGTGCCACCTGGGTATATTATAAGAAACTCTTT.